In this sample, the clone carrying this T cell receptor (beta chain) turned up once. Its cognate antigen is unknown. Repertoires were generated with immunoSEQ multiplex PCR, while TCRdb's copy carries only in-frame clones and drops some. Of 110,000 or so clones detected, roughly 88% appear once; the ten largest clones hold about 8.6%. The data stem from a study of T cell responses to AZD1222 COVID-19 vaccine. Study-level points and caveats: The repertoires were collected only after the peak T cell response.

The CDR3 contains 18 residues. Losses at the gene ends were 2 bases for V and 4 bases for J; bases not matched to a gene: 16. Germline V gene sequence: CDR1 SGHRS, CDR2 YFSETQ. The material sequenced was peripheral blood, taken on day 0 of AZD1222 vaccination. This chain links TRBV5-1 with TRBJ1-2; TRBD1 matches at 8 bases. This receptor was taken from an adult in good health. CDR3 bases: TGCGCCAGCAGCTTCCTCAGGGGGCGCGAGATTGTCGGCTATGGCTACACCTTC. Protein: CASSFLRGREIVGYGYTF.